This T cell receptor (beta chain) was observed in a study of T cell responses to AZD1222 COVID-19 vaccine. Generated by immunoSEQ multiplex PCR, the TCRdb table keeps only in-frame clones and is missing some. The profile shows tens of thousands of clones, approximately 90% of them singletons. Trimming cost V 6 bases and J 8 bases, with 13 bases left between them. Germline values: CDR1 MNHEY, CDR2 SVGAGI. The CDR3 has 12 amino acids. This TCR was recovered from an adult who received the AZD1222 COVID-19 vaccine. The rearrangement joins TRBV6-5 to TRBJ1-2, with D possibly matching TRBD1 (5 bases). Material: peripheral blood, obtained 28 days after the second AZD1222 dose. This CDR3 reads CASRSQGRGYTF. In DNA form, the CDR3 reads TGTGCCAGCAGGTCTCAGGGAAGAGGCTACACCTTC.